This entry concerns a single T cell receptor (beta chain). Its specific antigen is unknown. The sample holds no much larger clone one base away, and base qualities are not on file. Reading the germline V gene (reference sequence) gives CDR1 MNHEY and CDR2 SMNVEV. V drops 5 bases and J drops 5 bases, leaving 22 bases in between. From the cysteine through the phenylalanine, the CDR3 covers 18 amino acids. The retained sequence is limited to the CDR3, 54 bases, with the frame set at the first base. This sample was taken from a study of cytotoxic CD8 clonotypes in ibrutinib-treated CLL (dated by TCRdb to the early 2020s). In the study overall: The cohort had 11 to 12 relapsed/refractory and around 16 treatment-naive patients; some 17 were IGHV unmutated. Responses were partial in some 24 patients and complete in 2; after median approximately 5.5 years follow-up, about 14 stayed in remission and 12 progressed. Response samples were obtained after a median of around 11 months of treatment, with a range of about 6 to 36 months. Longitudinal samples were available for about 30% of the 86 trial participants. Every remission and progressive disease sample was obtained while ibrutinib was still being received by the patients. Cryopreserved peripheral blood mononuclear cells were obtained prior to treatment, at the time of response, and at either disease progression or sustained remission. An average of around 260,000 productive templates and tens of thousands of productive rearrangements was obtained per sample.

Overall study results and their limits: Clonality rose at ibrutinib response, remained stable during sustained remission, and dropped back toward baseline at progression. Sustained-remission and progressing patients did not have matched sampling times, and lymph node repertoires were not examined. Baseline clonality was found to be higher than that of age-matched healthy donors and was strongly correlated with circulating CD8+ T-cell counts. Public clonotypes were rare and either contracted or stayed stable during treatment, and the rise in clonality at ibrutinib response reflected the expansion of private clonotypes.

This specimen's time point label, interpreted: progressive disease on ibrutinib. For TCR beta library preparation, roughly 2.1 micrograms of genomic DNA was extracted from cryopreserved PBMCs. Longitudinal blood samples from CLL patients on ibrutinib monotherapy underwent high-throughput TCR beta sequencing. Patients were enrolled in a phase 2 open-label single-center ibrutinib monotherapy trial. Each clonotype received, on average, 10x coverage in deep resolution sequencing performed on a MiSeq, where the target depth lay between 1 in 1 million and 1 in 200,000 T cells. The immunoSEQ hsTCRB Kit was used to generate TCR beta libraries. The original methods were these. Data were analyzed with ImmunoSEQ Data Assistant and ImmunoSEQ Analyzer, with V, D and J genes assigned per IMGT definitions. Clonality, with values ranging from 0 to 1, was calculated as one minus the normalized Shannon entropy of productive rearrangement frequencies. Public clonotype analysis was restricted to overrepresented clonotypes comprising at least 0.05% of each patient's repertoire. Around 12 age-matched healthy donor repertoires from immuneACCESS were used as controls for clonality. TCRdb obtained this table from immuneACCESS and retained in-frame rearrangements with V and J assigned. These tables miss some clones; where compared with another copy, unresolved V genes account for less than half of the shortfall, and the remainder is unexplained. The V and J calls and clone size were taken over from that table, and D and trimming were inferred from the DNA. Counted in this sample were roughly 58,000 clones; nearly 55% of them appeared once. In total, the top ten clones hold 24% of the sample.

This TCR came from a human donor with chronic lymphocytic leukemia. Sequenced here: PBMCs, sampled at disease progression, from a patient treated with ibrutinib. This chain is built from TRBV27 and TRBJ2-6; no D segment can be confidently identified. This receptor has the CDR3 CASSRSSWLQSRANVLTF. The sequence in DNA is TGTGCCAGCAGTCGCTCCAGCTGGCTACAAAGTCGGGCCAACGTCCTGACTTTC. Extended through the reference TRBV27 and TRBJ2-6 proteins, this CDR3 yields the full variable domain: EAQVTQNPRYLITVTGKKLTVTCSQNMNHEYMSWYRQDPGLGLRQIYYSMNVEVTDKGDVPEGYKVSRKEKRNFPLILESPSPNQTSLYFCASSRSSWLQSRANVLTFGAGSRLTVL.